This T cell receptor (beta chain) was profiled in a study of neurological immune-mediated disorders. Synthesis of cDNA was performed by 5'RACE using 10-nucleotide random UMIs. From 15-18 subjects, every sequencing run obtained over 180 million TCR-beta sequences. Each CDR3 protein gets one entry after TCRdb re-called the 5' RACE reads with MiXCR. The sample has roughly 56,000 distinct CDR3 sequences; about an eighth are singletons. The table lists this clonotype with many counts. V was shortened by 6 bases and J by 0 bases, with 18 bases between the two germline ends. Germline assignment: CDR1 DFQATT and CDR2 SNEGSKA (reference sequence). CDR3 length: 16 residues. Healthy controls comprised blood bank volunteers in Maryland, USA. The unsorted libraries originated from 2 million PBMCs kept at -80 C.

The chain employs TRBV20-1 and TRBJ2-1; the D call may be TRBD1 or TRBD2 (5 bases each). Specimen: PBMCs. This clonotype was sampled from a man between 60 and 75 years old in good health. The CDR3 coding sequence is TGCAGTGCCCCGCGATTGGGGGTTCGCTCCTACAATGAGCAGTTCTTC. Its translation: CSAPRLGVRSYNEQFF.